These 22 T cell receptor beta chains originate from one sample sequenced in a study of cytomegalovirus exposure and HLA in healthy donors. Both 60 Vbeta primers and 13 Jbeta primers went into the PCR. TCRdb's copy holds only in-frame clones and misses some; the assay was immunoSEQ multiplex PCR. The sample lists 45,000 to 65,000 clones; about 82% were seen once. Specimen: PBMCs. These receptors all come from a man aged 30-40 years in good health and CMV-seronegative.

This clone was found a few times. The V gene is TRBV5-1, the J gene TRBJ2-5, with D possibly TRBD1 on 7 matching bases. Trimming removed 4 bases at V and 2 bases at J, with 18 bases between. The germline V gene has CDR1 SGHRS and CDR2 YFSETQ. The CDR3 extends over 16 amino acids. CDR3 DNA: TGCGCCAGCAGCCTTTGGACAGGAGGAGGGCAAGAGACCCAGTACTTC. It is translated as CASSLWTGGGQETQYF.

This chain uses TRBV25-1 with TRBJ2-2; TRBD2 aligns across 7 bases. Germline V gives CDR1 MGHDK, CDR2 SYGVNS. J lost 3 bases, V lost 7 bases, and 8 bases had no gene match. This CDR3 comprises 15 residues. The CDR3 region has the DNA TGTGCCAGCACCCAAAATGGGAGGGACACCGGGGAGCTGTTTTTT. The encoded protein is CASTQNGRDTGELFF.

The chain has TRBV5-6 and TRBJ1-3; D is unclear. The germline V and J ends were trimmed by 3 bases and 9 bases, with 13 bases remaining between them. Per the germline V gene, CDR1 is SGHDT and CDR2 is YYEEEE. CDR3 length: 13 residues. CDR3 DNA: TGTGCCAGCAGCTCGATTACGACGGGCACCATATATTTT. Residues: CASSSITTGTIYF.

This clone was detected only once. The CDR3, as DNA: TGTGCCAGCAGCCCAACAGGGGGCAGGACCTACGAGCAGTACTTC. This sequence encodes CASSPTGGRTYEQYF. V gene TRBV7-6 combines with J gene TRBJ2-7; 9 nucleotides align to TRBD1. The CDR3 is 15 amino acids. Germline V gives CDR1 SGHVS, CDR2 FNYEAQ. J gave up 2 bases and V 5 bases, and 7 bases lay outside the gene matches.

This clone was observed a single time. The rearrangement joins TRBV9 to TRBJ2-3; 10 bases map to TRBD2. The V gene end was trimmed by 0 bases and the J gene end by 2 bases; junction bases not matched to a gene: 9. The length of the CDR3 is 18 residues. The germline gives CDR1 SGDLS, CDR2 YYNGEE. This CDR3 is CASSVGAGTSVSTDTQYF. For the CDR3, the DNA is TGTGCCAGCAGCGTAGGTGCCGGGACTAGCGTTTCCACAGATACGCAGTATTTT.

This chain joins TRBV29-1 and TRBJ1-2; 7 nucleotides line up with TRBD1. The germline CDR1 and CDR2 sequences are SQVTM and ANQGSEA. V lost 6 bases, J lost 6 bases, and 10 bases stayed unmatched. The CDR3 is made up of 13 amino acids. Written as DNA, the CDR3 is TGCAGCGTGGGAAGAGACAGGGAGGATGGCTACACCTTC. This translates into CSVGRDREDGYTF. Together with reference TRBV29-1 and TRBJ1-2, the CDR3 gives the full variable domain: SAVISQKPSRDICQRGTSLTIQCQVDSQVTMMFWYRQQPGQSLTLIATANQGSEATYESGFVIDKFPISRPNLTFSTLTVSNMSPEDSSIYLCSVGRDREDGYTFGSGTRLTVV.

The V and J genes are TRBV7-9 and TRBJ2-7, with D tentatively TRBD1 (6 bases). The CDR3 extends over 15 amino acids. V lost 5 bases to trimming and J lost 0 bases, with 14 bases between them. Per the germline V gene, CDR1 is SEHNR and CDR2 is FQNEAQ (reference sequence). The chain's CDR3 is CASSGLPGHSYEQYF. DNA of the CDR3: TGTGCCAGCAGCGGGCTTCCGGGACACTCCTACGAGCAGTACTTC.

Written as DNA, the CDR3 is TGTGCCAGCAGCTTCAAGGACAGGGAATACAATGAGCAGTTCTTC. It is translated as CASSFKDREYNEQFF. The rearrangement links TRBV5-6 to TRBJ2-1; 8 bases align to TRBD1. CDR3 size: 15 residues. V lost 2 bases to trimming and J lost 4 bases; unmatched junction nucleotides: 5. The germline V gene has CDR1 SGHDT and CDR2 YYEEEE.

V gene TRBV28 combines with J gene TRBJ2-7; 10 positions match TRBD2. The CDR3 consists of 14 residues. V trimming: 4 bases; J trimming: 5 bases; junction bases outside the gene matches: 5. CDR1 and CDR2 from the germline V gene are MDHEN and SYDVKM. The CDR3 spells CASSWGTSVNEQYF. Written as DNA, the CDR3 is TGTGCCAGCAGTTGGGGGACTAGCGTAAACGAGCAGTACTTC.

The chain carries TRBV6-5 and TRBJ1-1; possible D gene TRBD1, 6 bases. The CDR3 covers 15 residues. Trimming cost V 4 bases and J 3 bases, with 15 bases left between them. From germline, CDR1 is MNHEY and CDR2 SVGAGI. CDR3 loop: CASSSRTRTDTEAFF. Here the CDR3 DNA reads TGTGCCAGCAGTTCTCGAACCCGGACAGACACTGAAGCTTTCTTT.

The count of this clone is one. This chain joins TRBV19 and TRBJ2-3; D is unresolved. CDR1 is LNHDA and CDR2 is SQIVND in the germline V gene (reference sequence). The CDR3 spans 12 residues. Deletions cut 5 bases from V and 6 bases from J, with 9 bases between. The CDR3 nucleotides are TGTGCCAGTAGTTTCTCCCCGGATACGCAGTATTTT. As protein: CASSFSPDTQYF.

This chain joins TRBV15 and TRBJ1-2, with 7 nucleotides matching TRBD1. The CDR3 extends over 14 amino acids. Germline V gene lookup returns CDR1 LNHNV and CDR2 YYDKDF (reference sequence). Germline trimming cut 0 bases from V and 7 bases from J; bases unmatched to any gene: 5. This CDR3 reads CATSRDRGAAGYTF. CDR3 nucleotide sequence: TGTGCCACCAGCAGAGACAGGGGGGCAGCTGGCTACACCTTC.

This chain uses TRBV11-2 with TRBJ1-1, with 10 bases aligning to TRBD1. From germline, CDR1 is SGHAT and CDR2 FQNNGV. V dropped 5 bases and J dropped 2; count of bases not matched to a gene: 5. This CDR3 is 15 amino acids long. Here the CDR3 reads CASSPGQGRNTEAFF. In DNA, the CDR3 is TGTGCCAGCAGCCCGGGACAGGGGAGAAACACTGAAGCTTTCTTT.

This chain connects TRBV19 to TRBJ2-5; 11 nucleotides line up with TRBD2. CDR3 length equals 16 residues. Germline V gives CDR1 LNHDA, CDR2 SQIVND (reference sequence). The V segment lost 5 bases and the J segment 5 bases; nucleotides outside the gene matches: 10. The CDR3 here is CASSASGTSGRETQYF. The CDR3 DNA reads TGTGCCAGTAGTGCCTCCGGGACTAGCGGACGGGAGACCCAGTACTTC. The full variable domain, its missing parts supplied by reference TRBV19 and TRBJ2-5, is DGGITQSPKYLFRKEGQNVTLSCEQNLNHDAMYWYRQDPGQGLRLIYYSQIVNDFQKGDIAEGYSVSREKKESFPLTVTSAQKNPTAFYLCASSASGTSGRETQYFGPGTRLLVL.

This rearrangement joins TRBV5-6 to TRBJ2-1; 8 bases fit TRBD2. V lost 3 bases to trimming and J lost 6 bases; unmatched junction nucleotides: 8. The CDR3 consists of 15 residues. Germline-derived CDR1 and CDR2 are SGHDT and YYEEEE. The CDR3 DNA reads as TGTGCCAGCAGCTGGGCGGGAGGAATCCCCAATGAGCAGTTCTTC. Amino acids: CASSWAGGIPNEQFF. Complete variable domain (other parts from reference TRBV5-6 and TRBJ2-1): DAGVTQSPTHLIKTRGQQVTLRCSPKSGHDTVSWYQQALGQGPQFIFQYYEEEERQRGNFPDRFSGHQFPNYSSELNVNALLLGDSALYLCASSWAGGIPNEQFFGPGTRLTVL.

This clone was counted only a few times. The chain employs TRBV2 and TRBJ2-1, with 10 bases identical to TRBD2. Germline CDR1 reads SNHLY; CDR2 reads FYNNEI. After removal of 7 bases from V and 0 bases from J, the junction contained 12 bases not matched to a gene. The CDR3 consists of 18 residues. The CDR3 coding sequence is TGTGCCAGCATGGGGCGCGACGAGCGGGAGGGCTCCTACAATGAGCAGTTCTTC. It codes for CASMGRDEREGSYNEQFF.

The V gene is TRBV19, the J gene TRBJ1-2, with TRBD1 identical over 9 bases. The CDR3 loop spans 15 amino acids. J lost 6 bases, V lost 5 bases, and 10 bases had no gene match. Germline lookup yields CDR1 LNHDA and CDR2 SQIVND (reference sequence). The CDR3: CASSALRDRVNGYTF. The CDR3 DNA follows: TGTGCCAGTAGTGCCCTCCGGGACAGGGTTAATGGCTACACCTTC. The full variable domain, its missing parts supplied by reference TRBV19 and TRBJ1-2, is DGGITQSPKYLFRKEGQNVTLSCEQNLNHDAMYWYRQDPGQGLRLIYYSQIVNDFQKGDIAEGYSVSREKKESFPLTVTSAQKNPTAFYLCASSALRDRVNGYTFGSGTRLTVV.

This clone has a handful of counts. The V and J genes are TRBV4-1 and TRBJ2-5; D might be TRBD1 (6 bases). There are 15 residues in the CDR3. Between the trimmed V and J ends, which lost 0 bases and 11 bases, there was a span of 19 bases. The V gene's germline CDR1 is MGHRA and CDR2 YSYEKL. CDR3 amino acids: CASSQDQGSAWEQYF. The CDR3, as DNA: TGCGCCAGCAGCCAAGATCAGGGGTCGGCCTGGGAGCAGTACTTC.

This chain connects TRBV19 to TRBJ1-1, with TRBD1 identical over 7 bases. Germline lookup yields CDR1 LNHDA and CDR2 SQIVND (reference sequence). Trimming removed 6 bases from V and 2 bases from J; junction bases left unmatched: 3. The CDR3 is 13 amino acids. The CDR3 DNA is TGTGCCAGTAGGAGGGGGCCCAACACTGAAGCTTTCTTT. Protein: CASRRGPNTEAFF.

This clone was observed once. The chain has TRBV25-1 and TRBJ2-7; TRBD2 matches 8 bases. CDR3 length: 15 amino acids. CDR1 and CDR2 from the germline V gene are MGHDK and SYGVNS. After removal of 4 bases from V and 0 bases from J, the junction contained 5 bases not matched to a gene. The CDR3 sequence is CASSVNSGDSYEQYF. CDR3 DNA: TGTGCCAGCAGTGTCAATAGCGGGGACTCCTACGAGCAGTACTTC.

The genes are TRBV7-9 and TRBJ1-1; 7 bases are a match to TRBD1. The germline gives CDR1 SEHNR, CDR2 FQNEAQ (reference sequence). The CDR3 is 15 residues long. Trimming removed 5 bases from V and 1 base from J; junction bases left unmatched: 7. Written as DNA, the CDR3 is TGTGCCAGCAGCCGGTGGGGGACAGCGAACACTGAAGCTTTCTTT. Its protein is CASSRWGTANTEAFF.

The V and J genes are TRBV28 and TRBJ2-7, with TRBD1 matching 8 bases. Germline values: CDR1 MDHEN, CDR2 SYDVKM. V trimming: 4 bases; J trimming: 2 bases; junction bases outside the gene matches: 10. The CDR3 consists of 16 residues. CDR3 sequence reads: CASSSAGTGSTYEQYF. Here the CDR3 DNA reads TGTGCCAGCAGTTCGGCCGGGACAGGTTCGACCTACGAGCAGTACTTC.